This TCR beta chain was recorded in a study of tumor and adjacent non-tumor tissue in lung cancer. CDR3 length equals 16 residues. CDR1 and CDR2 (germline): LGHNA, YNFKEQ. RNA was extracted from bulk tissue without any cell sorting. As for this clonotype: The junction and the germline gene differ at one end; a read error may be behind it.

Three rounds of nested PCR, following a modified ARM-PCR protocol, produced the TCRbeta library. TCRdb redid the calling of the multiplex PCR reads with MiXCR, one entry per CDR3 protein. The sample shows around 71,000 distinct CDR3 sequences, roughly 72% of them seen only once. The specimen was lung tumor tissue. This receptor was identified in a woman aged 40 to 55 with non-small cell lung cancer. The rearrangement joins TRBV4-2 to TRBJ1-3; TRBD1 matches at 7 bases. CDR3 region: CTSSQQQGDRRNTIYF. The CDR3 nucleotides are TGTACCAGCAGCCAGCAGCAGGGGGATAGAAGAAACACCATATATTTT.